Sequencing of this TCR beta chain was carried out in a study of blood T cell repertoires in COVID-19. Study summary: Acute and convalescent COVID-19 samples came from the United States, Italy and Spain.

Method: immunoSEQ multiplex PCR; TCRdb's copy keeps in-frame clones and lacks some. The sample includes 200,000 to 250,000 clones, approximately 77% of them seen just once. Germline V gives CDR1 SGDLS, CDR2 YYNGEE. The J segment lost 7 bases and the V segment lost 3 bases, leaving 10 bases of the junction unmatched. This CDR3 is built from 16 residues. The chain links TRBV9 to TRBJ2-1, with 10 bases aligning to TRBD1. This TCR was recovered from a woman aged 80 or older with acute or convalescent COVID-19. What was sequenced was peripheral blood. CDR3 DNA sequence: TGTGCCAGCAGCGACCCCCGGACAGGGGGAAATAATGAGCAGTTCTTC. Amino acids: CASSDPRTGGNNEQFF.